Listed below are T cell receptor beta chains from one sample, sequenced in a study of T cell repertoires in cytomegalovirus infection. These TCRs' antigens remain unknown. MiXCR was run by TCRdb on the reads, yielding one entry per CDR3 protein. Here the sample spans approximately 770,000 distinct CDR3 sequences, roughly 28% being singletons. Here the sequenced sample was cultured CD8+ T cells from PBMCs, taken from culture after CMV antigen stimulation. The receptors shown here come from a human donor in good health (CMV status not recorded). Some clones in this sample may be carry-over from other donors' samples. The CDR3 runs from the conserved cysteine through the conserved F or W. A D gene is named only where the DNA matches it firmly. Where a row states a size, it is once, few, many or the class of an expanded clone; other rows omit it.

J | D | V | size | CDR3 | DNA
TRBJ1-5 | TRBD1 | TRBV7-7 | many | CASSFFRQGDQPQHF | TGTGCTAGCAGCTTCTTTCGACAGGGCGATCAGCCCCAGCATTTT
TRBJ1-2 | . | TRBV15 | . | CATKEGSNYGYTF | TGTGCCACCAAGGAGGGCTCTAACTATGGCTACACCTTC
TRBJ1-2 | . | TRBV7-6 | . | CASSLEEILYGYTF | TGTGCCAGCAGCTTAGAGGAAATTCTCTATGGCTACACCTTC
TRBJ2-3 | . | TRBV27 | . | CASRKRDTQYF | TGTGCCAGCAGAAAGAGAGATACGCAGTATTTT
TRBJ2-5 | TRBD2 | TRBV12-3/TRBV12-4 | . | CASRGTSAETQYF | TGTGCCAGCAGGGGGACTAGCGCGGAGACCCAGTACTTC
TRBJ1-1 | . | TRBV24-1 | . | CATSGAMNTEAFF | TGTGCCACCTCGGGGGCAATGAACACTGAAGCTTTCTTT
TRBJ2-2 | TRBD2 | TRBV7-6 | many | CASSLYSGTRSRSGELFF | TGTGCCAGCAGCTTATATTCCGGGACTAGAAGTCGGTCCGGGGAGCTGTTTTTT
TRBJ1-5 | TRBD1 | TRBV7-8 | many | CASSFGDRDNQPQHF | TGTGCCAGCAGCTTTGGAGACAGGGACAATCAGCCCCAGCATTTT
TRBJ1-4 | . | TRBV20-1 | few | CSVAHIFNEKLFF | TGCAGTGTTGCGCACATATTTAATGAAAAACTGTTTTTT
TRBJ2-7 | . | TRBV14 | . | CASSQGDGPYEQYF | TGTGCCAGCAGCCAAGGTGACGGCCCCTACGAACAGTACTTC
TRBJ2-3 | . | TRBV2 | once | CASSQRSTDTQYF | TGTGCCAGCAGTCAGAGATCCACAGATACGCAGTATTTT
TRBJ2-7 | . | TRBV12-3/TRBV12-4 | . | CASSLMIGDGGSYEQYF | TGTGCCAGCAGTTTAATGATTGGGGACGGCGGTTCCTACGAGCAGTACTTC
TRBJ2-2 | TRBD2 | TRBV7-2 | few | CASSPSPAGADTGELFF | TGTGCCAGCAGCCCCAGCCCAGCGGGGGCCGACACCGGGGAGCTGTTTTTT
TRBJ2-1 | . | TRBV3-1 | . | CASSQDRGRYLGSYNEQFF | TGTGCCAGCAGCCAAGATCGGGGTCGGTACCTAGGCTCCTACAATGAGCAGTTCTTC
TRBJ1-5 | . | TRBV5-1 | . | CTSSPKGGGRAYSNQPQHF | TGCACCAGCAGCCCGAAAGGGGGGGGCAGGGCGTATAGCAATCAGCCCCAGCATTTT
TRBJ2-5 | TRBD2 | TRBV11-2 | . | CASSLGLAGDETQYF | TGTGCCAGCAGCTTAGGGCTAGCGGGGGATGAGACCCAGTACTTC
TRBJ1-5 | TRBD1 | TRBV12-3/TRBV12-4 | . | CASSLSDRGPRRSQHF | TGTGCCAGCAGTCTGTCGGACAGGGGACCTCGGAGGTCCCAGCATTTT
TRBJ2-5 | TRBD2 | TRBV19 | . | CASSSGLAGVIVRETQYF | TGTGCCAGTAGTTCGGGACTAGCGGGGGTTATCGTGCGAGAGACCCAGTACTTC
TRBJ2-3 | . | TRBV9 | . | CASSVVGGGRSRSTDTQYF | TGTGCCAGCAGCGTAGTGGGAGGGGGTCGAAGCCGTAGCACAGATACGCAGTATTTT
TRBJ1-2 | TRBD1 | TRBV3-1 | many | CASSQAYRRDSDGYTF | TGTGCCAGCAGCCAAGCGTACCGCCGGGACAGCGATGGCTACACCTTC
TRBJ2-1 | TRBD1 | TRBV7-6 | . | CASSLAQGGADNEQFF | TGTGCCAGCAGCTTAGCGCAAGGGGGCGCGGACAATGAGCAGTTCTTC
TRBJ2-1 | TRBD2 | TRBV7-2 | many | CASSPSGGRGEQFF | TGTGCCAGCAGCCCTAGCGGGGGGCGGGGTGAGCAGTTCTTC
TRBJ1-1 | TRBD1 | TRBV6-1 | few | CASKFRGHTEAFF | TGTGCCAGCAAATTCAGGGGGCACACTGAAGCTTTCTTT
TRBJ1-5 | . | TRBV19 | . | CASMGYGGQPQHF | TGTGCCAGTATGGGGTACGGTGGGCAGCCCCAGCATTTT
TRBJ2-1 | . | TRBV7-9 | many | CASRETGSYNEQFF | TGTGCCAGCAGAGAGACAGGCTCCTACAATGAGCAGTTCTTC
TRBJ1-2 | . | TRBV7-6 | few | CASSPPRGADWGYTF | TGTGCCAGCAGCCCCCCTCGAGGGGCGGATTGGGGCTACACCTTC
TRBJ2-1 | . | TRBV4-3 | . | CASTAAGVNEQFF | TGCGCCAGCACCGCGGCAGGGGTCAATGAGCAGTTCTTC
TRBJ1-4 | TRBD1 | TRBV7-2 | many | CASSRPGTGVEANEKLFF | TGTGCCAGCAGCCGACCCGGGACAGGGGTGGAGGCTAATGAAAAACTGTTTTTT
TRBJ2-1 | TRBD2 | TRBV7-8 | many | CASSLVPSGTSGGAVWEQFF | TGTGCCAGCAGCTTAGTGCCCTCCGGGACTAGCGGGGGGGCCGTGTGGGAGCAGTTCTTC
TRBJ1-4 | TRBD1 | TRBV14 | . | CASSPEIGTGDEKLFF | TGTGCCAGCAGCCCGGAGATTGGGACAGGGGATGAAAAACTGTTTTTT
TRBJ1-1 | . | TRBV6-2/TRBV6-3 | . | CASSYSAPGRADTEAFF | TGTGCCAGCAGTTACTCAGCGCCCGGACGAGCGGACACTGAAGCTTTCTTT
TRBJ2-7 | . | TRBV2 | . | CASSDSYLTPYEQYF | TGTGCCAGCAGTGACAGTTATCTCACTCCCTACGAGCAGTACTTC
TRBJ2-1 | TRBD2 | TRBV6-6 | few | CASSYSSSSGGYPYNEQFF | TGTGCCAGCAGTTACTCGAGTAGTAGCGGGGGTTATCCCTACAATGAGCAGTTCTTC
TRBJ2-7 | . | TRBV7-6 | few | CAARRGAGEQYF | TGTGCGGCCCGGCGGGGTGCGGGGGAGCAGTACTTC
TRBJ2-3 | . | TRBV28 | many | CAAPGAGDTQYF | TGTGCCGCCCCAGGGGCAGGAGATACGCAGTATTTT
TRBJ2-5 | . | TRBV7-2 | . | CASSRITGKETQYF | TGTGCCAGCAGCCGAATTACAGGAAAAGAGACCCAGTACTTC
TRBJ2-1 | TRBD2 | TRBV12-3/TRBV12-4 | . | CASSAVRGGSYNEQFF | TGTGCCAGCAGTGCAGTCCGGGGGGGGTCCTACAATGAGCAGTTCTTC
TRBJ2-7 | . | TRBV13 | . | CASSLNPGLNYEQYF | TGTGCCAGCAGCTTAAATCCAGGCTTGAACTACGAGCAGTACTTC
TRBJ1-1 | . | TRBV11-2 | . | CASSLEQELNTEAFF | TGTGCCAGCAGCTTAGAGCAAGAACTGAACACTGAAGCTTTCTTT
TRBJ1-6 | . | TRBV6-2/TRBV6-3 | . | CASSYGWDGHHF | TGTGCCAGCAGTTACGGCTGGGATGGTCACCACTTT
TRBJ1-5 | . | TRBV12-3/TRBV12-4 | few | CASSPLGFNQPQHF | TGTGCCAGCAGTCCCCTTGGGTTTAATCAGCCCCAGCATTTT
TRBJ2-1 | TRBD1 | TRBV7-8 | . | CASSEQGDQFF | TGTGCCAGCAGCGAACAGGGGGATCAGTTCTTC
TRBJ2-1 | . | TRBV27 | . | CASSLSIGRRGDEQFF | TGTGCCAGCAGTTTATCGATCGGCCGTCGGGGCGACGAGCAGTTCTTC
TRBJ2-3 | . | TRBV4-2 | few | CASSRPDSTDTQYF | TGTGCCAGCAGCCGACCGGACAGCACAGATACGCAGTATTTT
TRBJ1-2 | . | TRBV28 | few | CASSFIGDHTF | TGTGCCAGCAGTTTCATTGGTGATCACACCTTC
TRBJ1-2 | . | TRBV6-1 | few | CASSEGGESQPGHGYTF | TGTGCCAGCAGTGAAGGAGGAGAATCTCAACCCGGGCATGGCTACACCTTC
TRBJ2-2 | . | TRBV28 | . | CASSDGLSEGELFF | TGTGCCAGCAGTGATGGACTAAGTGAGGGGGAGCTGTTTTTT
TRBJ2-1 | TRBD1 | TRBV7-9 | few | CASSLSDRGFGYNEQFF | TGTGCCAGCAGCTTATCGGACAGGGGGTTTGGTTACAATGAGCAGTTCTTC
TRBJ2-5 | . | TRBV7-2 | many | CASSLVHRHQETQYF | TGTGCCAGCAGCTTAGTCCATAGACATCAAGAGACCCAGTACTTC
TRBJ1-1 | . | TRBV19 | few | CASTMGVTEAFF | TGTGCCAGTACGATGGGGGTGACTGAAGCTTTCTTT
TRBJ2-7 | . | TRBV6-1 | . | CASSDPDYEQYF | TGTGCCAGCAGTGACCCTGACTACGAGCAGTACTTC
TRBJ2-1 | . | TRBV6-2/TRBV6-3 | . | CATAPLDGLYNEQFF | TGTGCCACCGCACCCCTTGACGGGTTATACAATGAGCAGTTCTTC